This T cell receptor (beta chain) was recorded in a study of T cell repertoires in cytomegalovirus infection. Study context: Well-studied HLA-B-restricted CMV epitopes were used in the study alongside recently identified HLA-C-restricted ones. Public signatures in TCR beta pointed to CMV infection and matching HLA type.

Note on this clonotype: No antigen is known for it.

A single record per CDR3 protein comes from TCRdb applying MiXCR to the reads. The table has hundreds of thousands of distinct CDR3 sequences, approximately 42% seen once. There are 15 residues in the CDR3. Germline CDR1 MGHRA, CDR2 YSYEKL. The V end was cut by 6 bases, the J end by 4 bases, with 16 bases between. The study, taken as a whole, reports: Across the ex vivo response, the dominant clonotypes were HLA-C-restricted CMV-specific TCR beta clonotypes. There were carriers of CMV plus the relevant HLA, and cumulative public TCR beta family frequency identified them.

Sequencing used cultured PBMCs, obtained from culture after CMV antigen stimulation. The receptor comes from a human donor in good health (CMV status not recorded). Some clones in this sample may be carry-over from other donors' samples. V gene TRBV4-1 combines with J gene TRBJ1-5, with D maybe TRBD1 (6 bases). The CDR3 loop is CASSPDRQVNQPQHF. CDR3 in DNA: TGCGCCAGCAGTCCAGACAGGCAGGTTAATCAGCCCCAGCATTTT.